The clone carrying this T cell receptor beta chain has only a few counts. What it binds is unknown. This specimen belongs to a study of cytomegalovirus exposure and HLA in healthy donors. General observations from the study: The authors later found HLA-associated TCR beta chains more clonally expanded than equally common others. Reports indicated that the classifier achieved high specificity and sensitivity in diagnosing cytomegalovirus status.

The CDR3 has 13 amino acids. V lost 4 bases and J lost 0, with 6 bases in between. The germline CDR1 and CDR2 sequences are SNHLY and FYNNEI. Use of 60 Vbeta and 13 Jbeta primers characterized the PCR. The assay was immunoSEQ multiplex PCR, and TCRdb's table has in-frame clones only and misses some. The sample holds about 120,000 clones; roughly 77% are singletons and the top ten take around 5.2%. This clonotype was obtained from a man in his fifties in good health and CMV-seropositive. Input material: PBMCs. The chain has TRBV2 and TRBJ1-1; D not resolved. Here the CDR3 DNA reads TGTGCCAGCAGTGTACAAATGAACACTGAAGCTTTCTTT. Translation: CASSVQMNTEAFF.